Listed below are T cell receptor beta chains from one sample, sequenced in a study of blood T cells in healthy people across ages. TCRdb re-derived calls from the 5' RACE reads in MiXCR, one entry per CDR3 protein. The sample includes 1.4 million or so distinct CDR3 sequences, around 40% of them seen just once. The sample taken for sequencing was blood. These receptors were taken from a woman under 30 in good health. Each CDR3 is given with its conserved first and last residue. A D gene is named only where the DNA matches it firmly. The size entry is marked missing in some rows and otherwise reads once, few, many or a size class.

CDR3 DNA: TGTGCCAGCAGTCAGGGACTAGCGGGAGCGCAGTACTTC
CDR3 protein: CASSQGLAGAQYF
clone size: .
V gene: TRBV25-1
J gene: TRBJ2-7
D gene: TRBD2

CDR3 DNA: TGTGCCAGCAGCGCCGAGGGCAGAGGGAACTATGGCTACACCTTC
CDR3 protein: CASSAEGRGNYGYTF
clone size: .
V gene: TRBV9
J gene: TRBJ1-2
D gene: .

CDR3 DNA: TGTGCCAGCAGTCGCCGGACTAGCGGGGGCCTCTCCTACAATGAGCAGTTCTTC
CDR3 protein: CASSRRTSGGLSYNEQFF
clone size: many
V gene: TRBV2
J gene: TRBJ2-1
D gene: TRBD2

CDR3 DNA: TGTGCCAGCAGCCACCTACAGGGAACCAAAAACATTCAGTACTTC
CDR3 protein: CASSHLQGTKNIQYF
clone size: .
V gene: TRBV4-2
J gene: TRBJ2-4
D gene: .

CDR3 DNA: TGTGCCAGCAAGGGGGGGGTTCTCTCAGCCTACGAGCAGTACTTC
CDR3 protein: CASKGGVLSAYEQYF
clone size: .
V gene: TRBV27
J gene: TRBJ2-7
D gene: .

CDR3 DNA: TGCAGTGCTAGAGAGGGTAGCGGGGACTACAATGAGCAGTACTTC
CDR3 protein: CSAREGSGDYNEQYF
clone size: .
V gene: TRBV20-1
J gene: TRBJ2-7
D gene: TRBD2

CDR3 DNA: TGCAGTGCTAGAGGACAGAAAGAGACCCAGTACTTC
CDR3 protein: CSARGQKETQYF
clone size: once
V gene: TRBV20-1
J gene: TRBJ2-5
D gene: .

CDR3 DNA: TGCAGTGCTAGTCACACAGCCTACTATGGCTACACCTTC
CDR3 protein: CSASHTAYYGYTF
clone size: .
V gene: TRBV20-1
J gene: TRBJ1-2
D gene: .

CDR3 DNA: TGTGCCTGGAGTGACACTCTCACGGATACGCAGTATTTT
CDR3 protein: CAWSDTLTDTQYF
clone size: .
V gene: TRBV30
J gene: TRBJ2-3
D gene: .

CDR3 DNA: TGTGCCAGCAGGGGGACAGGGAGGAACAATCAGCCCCAGCATTTT
CDR3 protein: CASRGTGRNNQPQHF
clone size: .
V gene: TRBV6-2/TRBV6-3
J gene: TRBJ1-5
D gene: TRBD1

CDR3 DNA: TGTGCCAGCAGCGTCCTCGGGACAGGGGGTGGCTACACCTTC
CDR3 protein: CASSVLGTGGGYTF
clone size: few
V gene: TRBV9
J gene: TRBJ1-2
D gene: TRBD1

CDR3 DNA: TGTGCCAGCAGTGAATCAAAAGGGGGGGCCCTCGCCGAAAAACTGTTTTTT
CDR3 protein: CASSESKGGALAEKLFF
clone size: .
V gene: TRBV25-1
J gene: TRBJ1-4
D gene: .

CDR3 DNA: TGTGCCAGCAGTAGACTAGCGGGAGTCCTCTACGAGCAGTACTTC
CDR3 protein: CASSRLAGVLYEQYF
clone size: few
V gene: TRBV5-4
J gene: TRBJ2-7
D gene: TRBD2

CDR3 DNA: TGTGCCAGCAGCCAAGAACTAGCGGGAGGATCTCAGTACTTC
CDR3 protein: CASSQELAGGSQYF
clone size: .
V gene: TRBV14
J gene: TRBJ2-5
D gene: TRBD2

CDR3 DNA: TGTGCCAGCAGCCAATTGGTAGAGACGGGACTTAGCACAGATACGCAGTATTTT
CDR3 protein: CASSQLVETGLSTDTQYF
clone size: few
V gene: TRBV7-6
J gene: TRBJ2-3
D gene: .

CDR3 DNA: TGTGCCAGCACCAAGGGGGCCAGGGTGAGCACTGAAGCTTTCTTT
CDR3 protein: CASTKGARVSTEAFF
clone size: .
V gene: TRBV7-2
J gene: TRBJ1-1
D gene: TRBD1

CDR3 DNA: TGTGCCACCAGCAGAGGTGACAGCTCATCCCCAGATACGCAGTATTTT
CDR3 protein: CATSRGDSSSPDTQYF
clone size: few
V gene: TRBV15
J gene: TRBJ2-3
D gene: .

CDR3 DNA: TGCGCCAGCAGCGTACCGGGACAGGGGAACACCGGGGAGCTGTTTTTT
CDR3 protein: CASSVPGQGNTGELFF
clone size: .
V gene: TRBV4-3
J gene: TRBJ2-2
D gene: TRBD1

CDR3 DNA: TGTGCCAGCAGCACCCCGGGACTCATTTCAGAGACCACACGCGATGAGCAGTTCTTC
CDR3 protein: CASSTPGLISETTRDEQFF
clone size: few
V gene: TRBV6-1
J gene: TRBJ2-1
D gene: .

CDR3 DNA: TGTGCCAGCAGCCAAGGGGTATATTCCTACGAGCAGTACTTC
CDR3 protein: CASSQGVYSYEQYF
clone size: .
V gene: TRBV7-2
J gene: TRBJ2-7
D gene: .

CDR3 DNA: TGTGCCAGCAGTCCAAGACAGGGGGCTGACGGGGAGCTGTTTTTT
CDR3 protein: CASSPRQGADGELFF
clone size: few
V gene: TRBV2
J gene: TRBJ2-2
D gene: TRBD1